This T cell receptor (beta chain) was sequenced during a study of T-cell memory formation after mild COVID-19. As for the study in general: TCR clusters were mostly donor specific. Regarding the study as a whole: Later expanders leaned CD4+, whereas day 15 to 85 contracting clones were balanced CD4/CD8. Most CD4+ clones that shrank were in CM and EM, while CD8+ ones turned up in EMRA.

After 5'RACE with constant-segment primers, TCR alpha and TCR beta cDNA libraries carrying sample barcodes and UMIs were obtained. One entry per CDR3 protein, called by TCRdb with MiXCR from the 5' RACE reads. The sample lists approximately 260,000 distinct CDR3 sequences, under 20% occurring once. V dropped 3 bases and J dropped 6 bases, with 21 bases sitting between them. The germline V gene has CDR1 MGHDK and CDR2 SYGVNS. CDR3 length: 16 residues. This clonotype showed up just a few times. Its matching antigen is unknown. The sequencing sample was made of PBMCs or a T cell subset sorted from them (not recorded which). The TCR originated in a man aged 18 to 35 who had mild COVID-19 (a few samples of this study predate the infection). Cell type and time point are not known. The chain recombines TRBV25-1 with TRBJ2-7; maybe TRBD1 (6 bases). The CDR3 coding sequence is TGTGCCAGCAGTGACATAGGGGACGGCAGGGGAGTCGAGCAGTACTTC. Amino acids: CASSDIGDGRGVEQYF.